This T cell receptor (beta chain) comes out of a study of T cells in Graves' hyperthyroidism and ophthalmopathy. Study results and caveats: Blood held most thyroid clonotypes expanded above 0.001 frequency.

Aged 18 to 65, the patients had hyperthyroidism that was newly diagnosed and had lasted under 2 months. Based on clinical symptoms, serum thyroxine and TRAb, thyroid ultrasound and orbital computed tomography, diagnoses were reached. RNA transcripts gave rise to amplified TCR beta CDR3 regions. The HTBI primer set was used in a first-round RT-PCR of the TCR CDR3. TCRdb redid the calling of the multiplex PCR reads with MiXCR, one entry per CDR3 protein. This table holds around 380,000 distinct CDR3 sequences, about 13% found once. Germline values: CDR1 SGHAT, CDR2 FQNNGV. V gave up 0 bases and J gave up 0 bases, with 6 bases separating them. This CDR3 spans 14 amino acids. This clonotype was seen at least ten times. Antigen: not known.

The rearrangement links TRBV11-2 to TRBJ2-7, with D tentatively TRBD1 (6 bases). The sequenced sample was blood. This clonotype was obtained from a young man with Graves' hyperthyroidism that later progressed to Graves' ophthalmopathy. CDR3: CASSLEQGSYEQYF. DNA for the CDR3: TGTGCCAGCAGCTTAGAACAGGGCTCCTACGAGCAGTACTTC. The complete variable domain, with remaining parts taken from reference TRBV11-2 and TRBJ2-7, reads EAGVAQSPRYKIIEKRQSVAFWCNPISGHATLYWYQQILGQGPKLLIQFQNNGVVDDSQLPKDRFSAERLKGVDSTLKIQPAKLEDSAVYLCASSLEQGSYEQYFGPGTRLTVT.